The text below deals with one T cell receptor beta chain. The sample originates from a study of blood T cell repertoires in COVID-19. Study-wide context: COVID-19 samples collected from the United States, Italy and Spain covered acute and convalescent phases. Sources were T cells, B-cell-depleted T cells, or PBMCs; the material itself was cDNA or gDNA.

The authors' processing: Estimates of nucleated cell counts were drawn from the amplification of reference gene primers. This table comes from immunoSEQ multiplex PCR, and its TCRdb copy is limited to in-frame clones, with some not included. V and J calls and clone size are as listed in that table; D and trimming were resolved from the DNA. This sample has 100,000 to 150,000 clones, with around three quarters found just once. Germline V lookup: CDR1 MNHEY, CDR2 SVGAGI. There are 15 residues in the CDR3. V gave up 6 bases and J gave up 5 bases, with 16 bases separating them. The chain uses TRBV6-5 and TRBJ1-4; D may be TRBD1 (5 bases). This TCR derives from a man aged 35-49 years with active or convalescent COVID-19. The sample was peripheral blood. CDR3 sequence (DNA): TGTGCCAGCAGACCGGGCGACAGTCGAAATGAAAAACTGTTTTTT. Encoded protein: CASRPGDSRNEKLFF.